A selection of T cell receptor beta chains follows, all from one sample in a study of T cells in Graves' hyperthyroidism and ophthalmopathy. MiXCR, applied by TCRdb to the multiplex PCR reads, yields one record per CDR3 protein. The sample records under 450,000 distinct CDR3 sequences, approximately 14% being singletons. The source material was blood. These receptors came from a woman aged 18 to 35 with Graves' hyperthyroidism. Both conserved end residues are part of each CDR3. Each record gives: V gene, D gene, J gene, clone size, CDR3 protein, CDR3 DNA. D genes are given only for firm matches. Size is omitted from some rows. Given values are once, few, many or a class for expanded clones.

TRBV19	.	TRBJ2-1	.	CASSMRPGLHEQFF	TGTGCCAGTAGTATGAGGCCAGGGTTACATGAGCAGTTCTTC
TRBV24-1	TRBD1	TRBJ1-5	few	CATSEDPGTGLLYSNQPQHF	TGTGCCACCAGTGAAGATCCCGGGACAGGACTTCTTTATAGCAATCAGCCCCAGCATTTT
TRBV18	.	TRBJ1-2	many	CASSPSREGAGYTF	TGTGCCAGCTCACCATCGCGGGAGGGAGCGGGCTACACCTTC
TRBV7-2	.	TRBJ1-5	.	CASSLVEAGNQPQHF	TGTGCCAGCAGCTTAGTAGAGGCAGGCAATCAGCCCCAGCATTTT
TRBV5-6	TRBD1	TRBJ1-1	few	CASSWGTVGAFF	TGTGCCAGCAGCTGGGGGACAGTTGGGGCTTTCTTT
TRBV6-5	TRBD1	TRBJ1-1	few	CASSYPGQGARAFF	TGTGCCAGCAGTTACCCCGGACAGGGGGCGAGGGCTTTCTTT
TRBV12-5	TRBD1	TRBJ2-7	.	CASGLGQGYEQYF	TGTGCTAGTGGTTTGGGACAGGGCTACGAGCAGTACTTC
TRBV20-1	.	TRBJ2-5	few	CSARGVSAHPQETQYF	TGCAGTGCTAGAGGGGTTTCGGCCCACCCCCAAGAGACCCAGTACTTC
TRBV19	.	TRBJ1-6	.	CASSNNGEYSPLHF	TGTGCCAGTAGTAATAACGGGGAGTATTCACCCCTCCACTTT
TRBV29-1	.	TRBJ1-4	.	CSVAGLSPTNEKLFF	TGCAGCGTTGCAGGACTGAGCCCAACTAATGAAAAACTGTTTTTT
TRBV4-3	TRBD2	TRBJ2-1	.	CASSQVGLAGVGDEQFF	TGCGCCAGCAGCCAAGTGGGACTAGCGGGAGTTGGGGATGAGCAGTTCTTC
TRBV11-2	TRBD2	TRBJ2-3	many	CASSSERGPSSTDTQYF	TGTGCCAGCAGCTCGGAGCGGGGCCCTTCTAGCACAGATACGCAGTATTTT
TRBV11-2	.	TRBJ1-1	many	CASSLEHGNTEAFF	TGTGCCAGCAGCTTAGAGCACGGGAACACTGAAGCTTTCTTT
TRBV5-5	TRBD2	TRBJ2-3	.	CASSLTPGLGTDTQYF	TGTGCCAGCAGCTTGACCCCGGGACTAGGGACAGATACGCAGTATTTT
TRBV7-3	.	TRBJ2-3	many	CASSLLAGSDTQYF	TGTGCCAGCAGCCTCCTCGCGGGTTCAGATACGCAGTATTTT
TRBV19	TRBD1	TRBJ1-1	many	CASMQGAGTEAFF	TGTGCCAGTATGCAGGGGGCAGGTACTGAAGCTTTCTTT
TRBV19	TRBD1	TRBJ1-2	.	CASRTGERFGYTF	TGTGCCAGTAGGACAGGGGAACGGTTTGGCTACACCTTC
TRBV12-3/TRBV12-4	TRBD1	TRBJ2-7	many	CASSLVTGGASREQYF	TGTGCCAGCAGTTTGGTCACAGGGGGTGCCTCCCGGGAGCAGTACTTC
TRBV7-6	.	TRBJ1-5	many	CASTTGGVSPQHF	TGTGCCAGCACCACCGGGGGGGTGTCGCCCCAGCATTTT
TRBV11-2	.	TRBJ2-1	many	CASSARDSQGLHEQFF	TGTGCCAGCAGCGCCCGGGACTCCCAGGGGCTGCATGAGCAGTTCTTC
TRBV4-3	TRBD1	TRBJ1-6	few	CASSVGTENNSPLHF	TGCGCCAGCAGCGTCGGGACAGAGAATAATTCACCCCTCCACTTT
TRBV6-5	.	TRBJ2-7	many	CASSYLTMRYEQYF	TGTGCCAGCAGTTACTTAACAATGCGCTACGAGCAGTACTTC
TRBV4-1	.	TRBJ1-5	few	CASSQEAGVNQPQHF	TGCGCCAGCAGCCAAGAGGCGGGGGTGAATCAGCCCCAGCATTTT
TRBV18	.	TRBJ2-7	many	CASSPGVGEQYF	TGTGCCAGCTCCCCTGGAGTGGGCGAGCAGTACTTC
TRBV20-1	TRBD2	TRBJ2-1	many	CSASGTSGESVEQFF	TGCAGTGCTAGCGGGACTAGCGGGGAGTCGGTTGAGCAGTTCTTC
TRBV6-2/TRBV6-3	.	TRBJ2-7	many	CASSYRSSSYEQYF	TGTGCCAGCAGTTACAGATCTTCCTCCTACGAGCAGTACTTC
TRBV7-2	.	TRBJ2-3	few	CASSLLAAPNMYTQYF	TGTGCCAGCAGCTTACTAGCAGCCCCCAACATGTATACGCAGTATTTT
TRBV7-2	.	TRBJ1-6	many	CASSLQHTNSPLHF	TGTGCCAGCAGCTTACAACACACTAATTCACCCCTCCACTTT
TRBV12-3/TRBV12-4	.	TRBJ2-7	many	CASSYNRLGLYEQYF	TGTGCCAGCAGTTACAACAGGCTGGGCCTCTACGAGCAGTACTTC
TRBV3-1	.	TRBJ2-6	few	CASSQVGPMSSGANVLTF	TGTGCCAGCAGCCAAGTGGGCCCGATGAGCTCTGGGGCCAACGTCCTGACTTTC
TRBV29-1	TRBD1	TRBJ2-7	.	CSGKPGQGLEQYF	TGCAGCGGGAAACCGGGACAGGGTTTGGAGCAGTACTTC
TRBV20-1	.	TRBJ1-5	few	CSARLPSRGNQPQHF	TGCAGTGCTAGACTCCCAAGTCGGGGCAATCAGCCCCAGCATTTT
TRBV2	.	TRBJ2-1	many	CASNTVNEQFF	TGTGCCAGCAATACCGTGAATGAGCAGTTCTTC